This TCR beta chain was recovered during a study of Tregs in tolerant kidney transplant recipients. Findings and caveats of the study: In tolerant patients, donor-specific Tregs outgrew total Tregs, suggesting antigen-driven expansion.

The protocol was immunoSEQ multiplex PCR, while the TCRdb copy is restricted to in-frame clones and leaves out a portion. Of about 55,000 clones in the sample, about 90% are singletons; the top ten hold about 15%. Per the germline V gene, CDR1 is SGHVS and CDR2 is FNYEAQ. This CDR3 is built from 14 residues. V lost 8 bases, J lost 8 bases, and 12 bases stayed unmatched. For this clone: Its matching antigen is unknown.

Mixed chimerism was transient after nonmyeloablative marrow transplants from related graft donors. The rearrangement joins TRBV7-6 to TRBJ2-1, with 7 bases fitting TRBD2. The input for sequencing was CD8+ T cells from blood (PBMCs), taken 24 months after the transplant. This sequence was found in a human patient who received a combined kidney and bone marrow transplant. Certain T cells may be donor cells from the graft. CDR3: CASARLAGPDEQFF. The CDR3 DNA reads TGTGCCAGCGCTCGATTAGCGGGTCCGGATGAGCAGTTCTTC.